This record covers a single T cell receptor beta chain. Its antigen is not known. The CDR3 is 13 residues long. V was clipped by 2 bases and J by 7 bases, with 8 bases between them. The data were obtained in a study of T cell responses to AZD1222 COVID-19 vaccine. On the study more broadly: Pooled in the analysis were second doses at about 4 or about 12 weeks. Whole-study findings and limits: It should be noted that donors were predominantly white British and more often female, and clonal diversity was possibly underestimated.

Data came from immunoSEQ multiplex PCR; TCRdb stores just in-frame clones and leaves some out. The sample has 100,000 to 150,000 clones, approximately 88% seen once; the top ten hold around 5.6%. The sequence came from an adult in good health. The source was peripheral blood, collected on day 0 of AZD1222 vaccination. The chain carries TRBV12-3 or TRBV12-4 and TRBJ1-4; D may be TRBD1 (6 bases). The CDR3 DNA follows: TGTGCCAGCAGTTTACAAGGGGGTGAAAAACTGTTTTTT. Residues: CASSLQGGEKLFF.